A selection of T cell receptor beta chains follows, all from one sample in a study of cytomegalovirus exposure and HLA in healthy donors. TCRdb keeps only in-frame clones here, not all; method: immunoSEQ multiplex PCR. The data contain about 37,000 clones, roughly 80% of them singletons. Sample: PBMCs. The receptor source for this set is a middle-aged woman in good health and CMV-seronegative. Each CDR3 is given with its conserved first and last residue. A D gene is named only where the DNA matches it firmly. Expanded clones get a size class; other rows say once, few or many, or leave the size out.

V,size,J,D,CDR3,DNA
TRBV5-4,.,TRBJ2-1,TRBD1,CASSFVDREGTDEQFF,TGTGCCAGCAGCTTTGTGGACAGGGAAGGTACGGATGAGCAGTTCTTC
TRBV28,.,TRBJ2-3,TRBD2,CASSPYSTSGGAIGTDTQYF,TGTGCCAGCAGTCCCTACTCCACTAGCGGGGGGGCCATCGGTACAGATACGCAGTATTTT
TRBV6-6,.,TRBJ2-2,.,CASSYGQGRAGELFF,TGTGCCAGCAGTTACGGCCAGGGTCGGGCCGGGGAGCTGTTTTTT
TRBV9,.,TRBJ2-3,.,CASSVSPGRRGTDTQYF,TGTGCCAGCAGCGTATCACCTGGGCGGAGGGGAACAGATACGCAGTATTTT
TRBV28,.,TRBJ2-5,TRBD1,CASRAGTGYQETQYF,TGTGCCAGCAGAGCCGGGACAGGGTACCAAGAGACCCAGTACTTC
TRBV15,.,TRBJ2-7,.,CATSRDRVSYEQYF,TGTGCCACCAGCAGAGATCGGGTTTCCTACGAGCAGTACTTC
TRBV5-6,.,TRBJ1-6,.,CASSSYGGSPLHF,TGTGCCAGCAGCTCCTACGGGGGATCACCCCTCCACTTT
TRBV28,.,TRBJ1-1,.,CASSPLGVTEAFF,TGTGCCAGCAGTCCCCTCGGGGTCACTGAAGCTTTCTTT
TRBV2,.,TRBJ1-2,.,CASESGGYGYTF,TGTGCCAGCGAGTCGGGAGGGTATGGCTACACCTTC
TRBV4-2,once,TRBJ2-5,TRBD2,CASSLWTSSQETQYF,TGTGCCAGCAGCCTTTGGACTAGCAGCCAAGAGACCCAGTACTTC
TRBV7-9,few,TRBJ2-7,TRBD2,CASSSLSGGAYEQYF,TGTGCCAGCAGCTCACTTAGCGGGGGGGCCTACGAGCAGTACTTC
TRBV13,.,TRBJ1-3,TRBD1,CASSRRTGGAGNTIYF,TGTGCCAGCAGCCGCCGGACAGGGGGCGCCGGAAACACCATATATTTT
TRBV14,.,TRBJ2-4,TRBD1,CASSHQQGNNIQYF,TGTGCCAGCAGCCACCAACAGGGGAATAACATTCAGTACTTC
TRBV2,few,TRBJ1-5,.,CASSENTNQPQHF,TGTGCCAGCAGTGAAAACACCAATCAGCCCCAGCATTTT
TRBV5-1,.,TRBJ2-1,.,CASSLNGYNEQFF,TGCGCCAGCAGCTTGAACGGTTACAATGAGCAGTTCTTC
TRBV14,.,TRBJ2-7,TRBD2,CASSPRRLARSSYEQYF,TGTGCCAGCAGCCCTAGACGACTAGCGAGGAGCTCCTACGAGCAGTACTTC
TRBV7-2,.,TRBJ1-2,TRBD1,CASSLQTGGAVYGYTF,TGTGCCAGCAGCCTACAGACAGGGGGCGCGGTCTATGGCTACACCTTC
TRBV5-8,once,TRBJ1-2,TRBD1,CASSPQVAGTGGYTF,TGTGCCAGCAGCCCCCAGGTAGCTGGGACAGGTGGCTACACCTTC
TRBV6-5,.,TRBJ1-1,TRBD1,CASRGQANTEAFF,TGTGCCAGCAGGGGACAGGCGAACACTGAAGCTTTCTTT
TRBV6-5,once,TRBJ1-2,TRBD1,CASINTGTGTYTF,TGTGCCAGCATCAATACCGGGACAGGGACCTACACCTTC